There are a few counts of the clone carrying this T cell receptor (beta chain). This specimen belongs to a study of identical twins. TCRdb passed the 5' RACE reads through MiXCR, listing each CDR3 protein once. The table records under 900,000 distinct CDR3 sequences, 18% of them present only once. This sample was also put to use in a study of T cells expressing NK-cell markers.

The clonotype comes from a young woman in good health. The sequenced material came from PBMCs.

This CDR3 reads CASSQEYGRGDTQYF. CDR3 DNA: TGCGCCAGCAGCCAAGAATACGGGAGGGGGGATACGCAGTATTTT. The chain recombines TRBV4-3 with TRBJ2-3; TRBD2 matches at 8 bases. Losses at the gene ends were 0 bases for V and 6 bases for J; bases not matched to a gene: 5. This CDR3 comprises 15 residues. The germline V gene encodes CDR1 LGHNA and CDR2 YSLEER.